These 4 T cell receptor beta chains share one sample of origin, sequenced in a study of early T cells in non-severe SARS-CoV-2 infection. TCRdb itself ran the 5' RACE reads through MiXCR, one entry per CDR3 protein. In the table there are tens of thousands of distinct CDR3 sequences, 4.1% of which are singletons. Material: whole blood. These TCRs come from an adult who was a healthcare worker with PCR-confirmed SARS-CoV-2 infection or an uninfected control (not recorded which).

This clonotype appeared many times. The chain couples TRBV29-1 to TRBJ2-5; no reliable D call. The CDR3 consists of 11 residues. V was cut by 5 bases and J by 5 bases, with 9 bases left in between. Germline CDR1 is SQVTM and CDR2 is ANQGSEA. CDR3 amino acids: CSVTQTETQYF. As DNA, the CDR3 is TGCAGCGTTACTCAAACCGAGACCCAGTACTTC.

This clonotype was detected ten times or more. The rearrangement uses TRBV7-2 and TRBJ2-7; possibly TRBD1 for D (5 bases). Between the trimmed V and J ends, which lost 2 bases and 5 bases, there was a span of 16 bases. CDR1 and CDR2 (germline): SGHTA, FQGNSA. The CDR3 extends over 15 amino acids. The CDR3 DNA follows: TGTGCCAGCAGCTTAAATCAGGGCCTCTGGGACGAGCAGTACTTC. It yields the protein CASSLNQGLWDEQYF.

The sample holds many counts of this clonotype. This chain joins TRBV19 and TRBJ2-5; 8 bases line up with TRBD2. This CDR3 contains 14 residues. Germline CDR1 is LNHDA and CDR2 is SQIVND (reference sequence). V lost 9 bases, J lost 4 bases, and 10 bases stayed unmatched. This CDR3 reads CASQISGIGETQYF. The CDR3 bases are TGTGCCAGCCAGATTAGCGGGATTGGAGAGACCCAGTACTTC.

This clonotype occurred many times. The CDR3 protein is CASRLAAITDTQYF. The CDR3 coding sequence is TGTGCCAGCAGACTAGCGGCGATCACAGATACGCAGTATTTT. The chain recombines TRBV6-5 with TRBJ2-3; 8 positions match TRBD2. Germline V lookup: CDR1 MNHEY, CDR2 SVGAGI. V lost 6 bases and J lost 2; bases outside the gene matches: 4. CDR3 length: 14 amino acids.